This is a list of T cell receptor beta chains from one sample in a study of shared clonotypes between healthy human individuals. Generated by immunoSEQ multiplex PCR, the TCRdb table keeps only in-frame clones and is missing some. Here the sample spans a few hundred thousand clones, about 96% being singletons. The sequenced sample consisted of naive CD4+ T cells sorted from blood. These receptors all come from a woman aged 30 to 39 in good health. CDR3s include the opening cysteine and the closing phenylalanine or tryptophan. A D gene is named only where the DNA matches it firmly. Expanded clones are given a class, and other clones once, few, many or no size at all.

>.|TRBV27|TRBD1|TRBJ1-6
TGTGCCAGCAAACATACAGGGGGCTCCTATAATTCACCCCTCCACTTT
CASKHTGGSYNSPLHF
>.|TRBV28|.|TRBJ2-2
TGTGCCAGCAGTTTATTGGGGTTGGGGGCCAGGACGGGCGAGCTGTTTTTT
CASSLLGLGARTGELFF
>.|TRBV5-6|TRBD1|TRBJ1-3
TGTGCCAGCAGCCGGGACAGGTACTCTGGAAACACCATATATTTT
CASSRDRYSGNTIYF
>.|TRBV28|.|TRBJ1-4
TGTGCCAGCAGACACCGGACCCGGGGGGCGCTTTGGGAAAAACTGTTTTTT
CASRHRTRGALWEKLFF
>.|TRBV5-8|TRBD2|TRBJ2-1
TGTGCCAGCAGCTTACTACTTGGGACTACTGTTCACAATGAGCAGTTCTTC
CASSLLLGTTVHNEQFF
>.|TRBV28|.|TRBJ1-1
TGTGCCAGCACTCTGGTTGGCGAAGCTTTCTTT
CASTLVGEAFF
>.|TRBV28|TRBD2|TRBJ2-7
TGTGCCAGCAGTTCATCCGGGACTAGCGGGAGTGTCGACGAGCAGTACTTC
CASSSSGTSGSVDEQYF
>once|TRBV7-9|.|TRBJ2-2
TGTGCCAGCAGCGCGGGGAACACCGGGGAGCTGTTTTTT
CASSAGNTGELFF
>once|TRBV7-9|.|TRBJ2-7
TGTGCCAGCAGCGAACTCGCCTACGAGCAGTACTTC
CASSELAYEQYF
>.|TRBV27|.|TRBJ2-7
TGTGCCAGCAGTATGATGGGGACGGCAGCCTACGAGCAGTACTTC
CASSMMGTAAYEQYF
>.|TRBV20-1|.|TRBJ2-7
TGCAGTGCTCGGGGACTTTACGAGCAGTACTTC
CSARGLYEQYF
>.|TRBV28|.|TRBJ2-7
TGTGCCAGCAGTCTTACAGGGCCCTACGAGCAGTACTTC
CASSLTGPYEQYF
>.|TRBV2|TRBD1|TRBJ1-2
TGTGCCAGCAGCAAAGAGGGACAGATCTATGGCTACACCTTC
CASSKEGQIYGYTF
>.|TRBV12-5|.|TRBJ2-3
TGTGCTAGTGGTTTGGGCGCAGGGGCGGATACGCAGTATTTT
CASGLGAGADTQYF
>.|TRBV2|.|TRBJ2-3
TGTGCCAGCAGCCCTTGGGGCACAGATACGCAGTATTTT
CASSPWGTDTQYF
>.|TRBV19|.|TRBJ1-3
TGTGCCAGTAGTATGGTCCAGGGGTCCGGAAACACCATATATTTT
CASSMVQGSGNTIYF
>.|TRBV18|.|TRBJ1-1
TGTGCCAGCTCACCTAACACGGGGGGGCGGCTGGAAGCTTTCTTT
CASSPNTGGRLEAFF
>.|TRBV5-1|TRBD2|TRBJ2-1
TGCGCCAGCAGCTTAGAACTAGCGGGAGGCCTCGGTGATGAGCAGTTCTTC
CASSLELAGGLGDEQFF
>.|TRBV5-1|TRBD1|TRBJ1-2
TGCGCCAGCAGCTTGGACGTGACAGGGGGCTCGAACTATGGCTACACCTTC
CASSLDVTGGSNYGYTF
>.|TRBV7-9|TRBD1|TRBJ2-1
TGTGCCAGCAGCTTAGCAGCCGGGACAGGGGGAAATGAGCAGTTCTTC
CASSLAAGTGGNEQFF
>.|TRBV5-4|.|TRBJ1-1
TGTGCCAGCAGCCGCCCCACGGAAGACACTGAAGCTTTCTTT
CASSRPTEDTEAFF
>.|TRBV7-2|TRBD2|TRBJ2-1
TGTGCCAGCAGCAAAGGGACTAGCGGTTTACTGGATGAGCAGTTCTTC
CASSKGTSGLLDEQFF
>.|TRBV5-1|.|TRBJ2-5
TGCGCCAGCAGCTCGGACCCCCAAGAGACCCAGTACTTC
CASSSDPQETQYF
>.|TRBV28|TRBD2|TRBJ2-2
TGTGCCAGCAGAAGATATGGACTAGCGGAGAACACCGGGGAGCTGTTTTTT
CASRRYGLAENTGELFF
>.|TRBV28|TRBD2|TRBJ2-2
TGTGCCAGCAGACCCGGACTAGCGGGAGGCCCGGGTACCGGGGAGCTGTTTTTT
CASRPGLAGGPGTGELFF
>.|TRBV5-4|.|TRBJ2-1
TGTGCCAGCAGCAAAACTAGTGAGCAGTTCTTC
CASSKTSEQFF
>.|TRBV28|.|TRBJ1-2
TGTGCCAGCAGTCCATTAAACAGGGTGGCCCCTGGCTACACCTTC
CASSPLNRVAPGYTF
>.|TRBV11-2|.|TRBJ1-1
TGTGCCAGCAGCAGGTCCACTGAAGCTTTCTTT
CASSRSTEAFF
>.|TRBV5-4|.|TRBJ2-7
TGTGCCAGCAGCTTGGGGGCGGACCCATCCTACGAGCAGTACTTC
CASSLGADPSYEQYF
>.|TRBV10-3|.|TRBJ2-7
TGTGCCATCTCCAACGCCTCCTACGAGCAGTACTTC
CAISNASYEQYF
>.|TRBV5-8|TRBD1|TRBJ2-1
TGTGCCAGCAGCTGGGACACAGGGGTAGAGGGAGTCAATGAGCAGTTCTTC
CASSWDTGVEGVNEQFF
>.|TRBV10-3|.|TRBJ2-1
TGTGCCATCAGTGATTCGGACCGGAAGAGCGGGGAGCAGTTCTTC
CAISDSDRKSGEQFF
>.|TRBV6-1|.|TRBJ2-7
TGTGCCAGCAGGGAAACCGCACTAGATTTGTACGAGCAGTACTTC
CASRETALDLYEQYF
>.|TRBV28|TRBD1|TRBJ1-6
TGTGCCAGCAGTACTCCGACAGGGGGCGACTTCGCCCTCCACTTT
CASSTPTGGDFALHF
>.|TRBV7-8|TRBD1|TRBJ2-7
TGTGCCAGCAGCTTAGAGGCGAGGGGGCTCTACGAGCAGTACTTC
CASSLEARGLYEQYF
>.|TRBV2|.|TRBJ1-5
TGTGCCAGCAGTGATACTAGGACGGGGATAAAGCCCCAGCATTTT
CASSDTRTGIKPQHF
>.|TRBV28|TRBD1|TRBJ1-1
TGTGCCAGCAGTACCGGGACAGTTGAAGCTTTCTTT
CASSTGTVEAFF
>.|TRBV27|.|TRBJ2-7
TGTGCCAGCAGTCAATCGGGGAAGGAGCAGTACTTC
CASSQSGKEQYF
>.|TRBV7-9|TRBD1|TRBJ1-1
TGTGCCAGCAGCCTTTGGGGACAGGATGAAGCTTTCTTT
CASSLWGQDEAFF
>.|TRBV2|TRBD1|TRBJ2-7
TGTGCCAGCAGCCAAGACAGGGGCGAGCAGTACTTC
CASSQDRGEQYF
>.|TRBV4-2|.|TRBJ1-2
TGTGCCAGCAGCCGCCTCGGCAGCAACTATGGCTACACCTTC
CASSRLGSNYGYTF
>.|TRBV7-2|.|TRBJ2-5
TGTGCCAGCAGCTTAGCGGGGGTGGTAGGGACCCAGTACTTC
CASSLAGVVGTQYF
>once|TRBV4-1|TRBD1|TRBJ1-5
TGCGCCAGCAGCCAAGATCCGGGGACAGGAATTTTTAGCAATCAGCCCCAGCATTTT
CASSQDPGTGIFSNQPQHF
>once|TRBV14|.|TRBJ1-1
TGTGCCAGCAGCCACCGCGGACGGGACACTGAAGCTTTCTTT
CASSHRGRDTEAFF
>.|TRBV5-8|.|TRBJ2-3
TGTGCCAGCAGCAGCCGGGGAGATACGCAGTATTTT
CASSSRGDTQYF
>.|TRBV28|TRBD1|TRBJ1-1
TGTGCCAGCACTCCCGCCGACAGGGCAAACACTGAAGCTTTCTTT
CASTPADRANTEAFF
>.|TRBV5-1|TRBD1|TRBJ1-1
TGCGCCAGCAGCGACCGACAGGGGGCGCAAAGCAAAGCTTTCTTT
CASSDRQGAQSKAFF
>.|TRBV6-1|.|TRBJ1-5
TGTGCCAGCAGTGAAATCGGGACCAGGAGCAATCAGCCCCAGCATTTT
CASSEIGTRSNQPQHF
>.|TRBV19|TRBD1|TRBJ1-2
TGTGCCAGTAGTTTAAGACAGGGAGGAACTAACTATGGCTACACCTTC
CASSLRQGGTNYGYTF
>.|TRBV10-1|TRBD2|TRBJ2-3
TGCGCCAGCAGTGAGAGACTTGGGACTAGCGGCACAGATACGCAGTATTTT
CASSERLGTSGTDTQYF
>.|TRBV30|TRBD2|TRBJ2-1
TGTGCCTGGCGCGCTAGCGGGATCTACAATGAGCAGTTCTTC
CAWRASGIYNEQFF
>.|TRBV6-1|.|TRBJ2-1
TGTGCCAGCAGTGAGTTTTTGGCAAAATTACAGAGCTCCTACAATGAGCAGTTCTTC
CASSEFLAKLQSSYNEQFF
>.|TRBV10-2|TRBD2|TRBJ2-7
TGCGCCAGCAGTGAGTCTAGCGGGGTCTCCTACGAGCAGTACTTC
CASSESSGVSYEQYF